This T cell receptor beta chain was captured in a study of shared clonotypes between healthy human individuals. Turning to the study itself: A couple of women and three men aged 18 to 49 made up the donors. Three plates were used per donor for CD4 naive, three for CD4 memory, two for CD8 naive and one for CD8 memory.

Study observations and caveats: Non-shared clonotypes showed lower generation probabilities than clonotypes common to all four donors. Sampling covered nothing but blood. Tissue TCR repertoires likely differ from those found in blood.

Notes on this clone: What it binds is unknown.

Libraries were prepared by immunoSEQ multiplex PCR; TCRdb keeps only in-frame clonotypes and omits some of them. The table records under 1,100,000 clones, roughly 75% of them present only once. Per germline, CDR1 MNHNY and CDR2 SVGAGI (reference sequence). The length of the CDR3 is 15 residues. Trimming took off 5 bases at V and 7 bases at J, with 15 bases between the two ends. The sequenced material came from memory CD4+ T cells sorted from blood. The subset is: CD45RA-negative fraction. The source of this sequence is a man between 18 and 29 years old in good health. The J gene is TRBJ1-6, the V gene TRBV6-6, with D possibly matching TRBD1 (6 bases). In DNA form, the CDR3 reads TGTGCCAGCAGTCTCGGACAGTCTTCGAATTCACCCCTCCACTTT. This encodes CASSLGQSSNSPLHF.